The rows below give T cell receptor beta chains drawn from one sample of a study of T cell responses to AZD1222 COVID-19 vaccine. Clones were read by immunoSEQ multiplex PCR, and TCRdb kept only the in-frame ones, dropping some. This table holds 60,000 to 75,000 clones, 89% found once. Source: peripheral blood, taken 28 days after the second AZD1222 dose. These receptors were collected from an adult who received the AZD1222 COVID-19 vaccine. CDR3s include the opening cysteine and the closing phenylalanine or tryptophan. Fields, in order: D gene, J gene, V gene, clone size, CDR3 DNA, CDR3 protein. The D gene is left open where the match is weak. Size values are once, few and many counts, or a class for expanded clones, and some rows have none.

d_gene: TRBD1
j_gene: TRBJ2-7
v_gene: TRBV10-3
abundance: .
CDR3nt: TGTGCCATCAGTGCGGACAGGGGGCTCGAGCAGTACTTC
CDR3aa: CAISADRGLEQYF

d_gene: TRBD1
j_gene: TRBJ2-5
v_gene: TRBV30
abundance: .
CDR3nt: TGTGCCTGGAGTGCCCGGACAGGGAGGAAAGAGACCCAGTACTTC
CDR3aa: CAWSARTGRKETQYF

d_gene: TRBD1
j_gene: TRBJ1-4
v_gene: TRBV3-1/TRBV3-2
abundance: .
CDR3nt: TGTGCCAGCAGCCAACCCCGACAGGGGAGTGAAAAACTGTTTTTT
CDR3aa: CASSQPRQGSEKLFF

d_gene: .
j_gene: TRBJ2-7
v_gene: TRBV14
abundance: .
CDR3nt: TGTGCCAGCAGCCGATCTGACGGACCCTACGAGCAGTACTTC
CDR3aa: CASSRSDGPYEQYF

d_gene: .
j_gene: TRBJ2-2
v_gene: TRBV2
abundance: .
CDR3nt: TGTGCCAGCAAATCCCAGACAAACACCGGGGAGCTGTTTTTT
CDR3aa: CASKSQTNTGELFF

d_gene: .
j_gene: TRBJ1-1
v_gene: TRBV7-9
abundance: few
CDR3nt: TGTGCCAGCAGCACAACGGGGGGACCCAACACTGAAGCTTTCTTT
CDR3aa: CASSTTGGPNTEAFF

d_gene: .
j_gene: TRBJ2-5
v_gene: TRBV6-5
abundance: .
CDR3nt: TGTGCCAGCAGAGGGCCAGGGGAGACCCAGTACTTC
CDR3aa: CASRGPGETQYF

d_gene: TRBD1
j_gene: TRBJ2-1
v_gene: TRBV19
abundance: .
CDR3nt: TGTGCCAGTAGTATAGTCCTCACAGGGGGCTTCGGAAATGAGCAGTTCTTC
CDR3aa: CASSIVLTGGFGNEQFF

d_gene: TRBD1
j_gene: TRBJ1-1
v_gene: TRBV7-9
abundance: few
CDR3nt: TGTGCCAGCAGCGTTCCTGGACAGGGGACCGCTGAAGCTTTCTTT
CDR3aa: CASSVPGQGTAEAFF

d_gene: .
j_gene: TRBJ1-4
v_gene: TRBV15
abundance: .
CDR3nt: TGTGCCACCAGCCCGGATGCTCGGGGGGAAAAACTGTTTTTT
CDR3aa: CATSPDARGEKLFF

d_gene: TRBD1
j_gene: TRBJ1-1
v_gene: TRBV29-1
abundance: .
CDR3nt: TGCAGCGCCCAACCAGGGGGCAGGACTGAAGCTTTCTTT
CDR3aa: CSAQPGGRTEAFF

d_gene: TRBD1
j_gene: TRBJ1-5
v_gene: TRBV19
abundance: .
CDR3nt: TGTGCCAGTAGGGCTAGAGGGCAGGGGGCCAATCAGCCCCAGCATTTT
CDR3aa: CASRARGQGANQPQHF

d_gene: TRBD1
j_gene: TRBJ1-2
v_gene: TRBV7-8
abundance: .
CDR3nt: TGTGCCAGCAGCTCCGGACAGGGCCTCAGCTATGGCTACACCTTC
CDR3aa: CASSSGQGLSYGYTF

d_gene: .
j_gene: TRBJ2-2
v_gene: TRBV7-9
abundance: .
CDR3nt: TGTGCCAGCCGCTCCCAGGGGCGCGTCACCGGGGAGCTGTTTTTT
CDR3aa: CASRSQGRVTGELFF

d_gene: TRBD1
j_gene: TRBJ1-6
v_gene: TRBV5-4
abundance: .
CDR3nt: TGTGCCAGCAGCCTTGATGGACAGGGCGATAATTCACCCCTCCACTTT
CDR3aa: CASSLDGQGDNSPLHF

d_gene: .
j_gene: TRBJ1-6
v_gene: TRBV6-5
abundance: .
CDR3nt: TGTGCCAGCAGGACGGGGGGTAGTGAATCACCCCTCCACTTT
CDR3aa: CASRTGGSESPLHF

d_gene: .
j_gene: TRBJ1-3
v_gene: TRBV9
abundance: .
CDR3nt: TGTGCCAGCAGCCGACGGGCCGCCCGGAGCTCTGGAAACACCATATATTTT
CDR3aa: CASSRRAARSSGNTIYF

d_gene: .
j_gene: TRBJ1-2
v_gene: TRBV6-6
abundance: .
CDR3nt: TGTGCCAGCAGTTACGGAGCCAGGGAGTATGGCTACACCTTC
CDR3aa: CASSYGAREYGYTF

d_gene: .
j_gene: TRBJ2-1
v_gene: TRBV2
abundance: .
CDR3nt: TGTGCCAGCCTCGACGGGATTTCGCAATACAATGAGCAGTTCTTC
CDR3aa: CASLDGISQYNEQFF

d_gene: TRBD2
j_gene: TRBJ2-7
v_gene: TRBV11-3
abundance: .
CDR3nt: TGTGCCAGCAGCTCCCCAGCGGGAGGCAGATACGAGCAGTACTTC
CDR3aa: CASSSPAGGRYEQYF

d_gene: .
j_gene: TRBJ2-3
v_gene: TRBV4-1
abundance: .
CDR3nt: TGCGCCAGCAGCCAAGATCGTCCCCCGGGACTCAGCACAGATACGCAGTATTTT
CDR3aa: CASSQDRPPGLSTDTQYF

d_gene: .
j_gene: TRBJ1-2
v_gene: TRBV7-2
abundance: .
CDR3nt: TGTGCCAGCAGTCCCTCCGCCGGGACGAACTATGGCTACACCTTC
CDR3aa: CASSPSAGTNYGYTF